This TCR beta chain was recovered during a study of cytomegalovirus exposure and HLA in healthy donors. Study outcomes and limitations: The study labeled more than 150 TCR beta chains cytomegalovirus-associated. An analysis that came later showed most CMV-associated TCR beta chains appearing HLA-restricted. Later analysis demonstrated an association between a missense DCLRE1C variant and TCR beta V- and J-gene trimming. An Asian-associated ancestry cluster reportedly showed fewer N-insertions than the approximately 620-donor mean in a later analysis.

Deletions cut 1 base from V and 7 bases from J, with 5 bases between. CDR3 size: 11 residues. Germline V gene data show CDR1 as SGHAT and CDR2 as FQNNGV. To note about this clone: Its antigen is not identified.

In the PCR, 60 Vbeta and 13 Jbeta primers were used. The table came from immunoSEQ multiplex PCR; TCRdb's copy has only in-frame clones and leaves some out. The sample records approximately 53,000 clones, roughly 73% being singletons. This rearrangement joins TRBV11-2 to TRBJ2-7; D is ambiguous. Material: PBMCs. The TCR was taken from a woman between 40 and 55 years old in good health and CMV-seropositive. The CDR3 region is CASSLALEQYF. In DNA form, the CDR3 reads TGTGCCAGCAGCTTAGCTTTGGAGCAGTACTTC.